The 7 T cell receptor beta chains listed next were all sequenced from one sample in a study of blood T cell repertoires in COVID-19. The assay was immunoSEQ multiplex PCR, and TCRdb's table has in-frame clones only and misses some. This sample has 150,000 to 170,000 clones, with 84% found just once. What was sequenced was PBMCs or T cells enriched from blood (not recorded which). The source is a man aged 45-60 years who had recovered from COVID-19.

Only a few counts were recorded for this clone. This chain uses TRBV6-1 with TRBJ1-4; D unresolved. The germline V gene encodes CDR1 MNHNS and CDR2 SASEGT. The CDR3 has 14 residues. V lost 1 base and J lost 3, with 6 bases in between. CDR3 DNA sequence: TGTGCCAGCAGTGAAGGGCCAGCTAATGAAAAACTGTTTTTT. As protein: CASSEGPANEKLFF.

The chain carries TRBV7-6 and TRBJ1-2; 12 nucleotides agree with TRBD1. The germline V gene has CDR1 SGHVS and CDR2 FNYEAQ. The V segment lost 3 bases and the J segment 8 bases; nucleotides outside the gene matches: 10. This CDR3 is built from 16 residues. The CDR3 nucleotides are TGTGCCAGCAGCTTGTTCCGGGACAGGGGGCATGGAGGCTACACCTTC. This codes for CASSLFRDRGHGGYTF.

The V call is TRBV6-1, the J call TRBJ2-1; D call uncertain. Per the germline V gene, CDR1 is MNHNS and CDR2 is SASEGT. The CDR3 is 13 amino acids. The V end was cut by 2 bases, the J end by 5 bases, with 7 bases between. CDR3 coding DNA: TGTGCCAGCAGTGAATTTCTCGACAATGAGCAGTTCTTC. Amino acids: CASSEFLDNEQFF.

V usage is TRBV12-3 or TRBV12-4 and J usage is TRBJ2-7; D perhaps matches TRBD1 (6 bases). The CDR3 has 13 residues. Trimming removed 5 bases at V and 1 base at J, with 9 bases between. As DNA, the CDR3 is TGTGCCAGCAGTAAACAGGGATCCTACGAGCAGTACTTC. Protein product: CASSKQGSYEQYF.

The CDR3 sequence is CASRRSAQSIGGHYGYTF. DNA of the CDR3: TGTGCCAGCAGAAGATCTGCCCAATCGATCGGGGGTCACTATGGCTACACCTTC. The chain combines TRBV11-2 with TRBJ1-2, with a possible D match to TRBD1 (5 bases). V lost 6 bases and J 3 bases, leaving 26 bases between the germline ends. CDR1 and CDR2 from the germline V gene are SGHAT and FQNNGV. The CDR3 has 18 residues.

The chain uses TRBV12-5 and TRBJ2-7; weak D call: TRBD2 (5 bases). Deletions cut 3 bases from V and 3 bases from J, with 9 bases between. Germline lookup yields CDR1 LGHNT and CDR2 FRNRAP. There are 13 residues in the CDR3. CDR3: CASGFGVVYEQYF. CDR3 nucleotide sequence: TGTGCTAGTGGTTTCGGGGTAGTCTACGAGCAGTACTTC.

The rearrangement joins TRBV25-1 to TRBJ2-5, with TRBD2 identical over 9 bases. Germline CDR1 and CDR2: MGHDK and SYGVNS. J was trimmed by 5 bases and V by 0 bases; bases with no gene match: 10. This CDR3 is built from 17 residues. The CDR3 reads CASSEYNAGGVAETQYF. In DNA form, the CDR3 reads TGTGCCAGCAGTGAATACAACGCGGGAGGGGTAGCCGAGACCCAGTACTTC.